The entry below gives a single T cell receptor (beta chain) sequence along with its context. The CDR3 runs 15 residues. Germline CDR1 SGHRS, CDR2 YFSETQ. The sample belongs to a study of monozygotic twins with inflammatory bowel disease. Each TCR library consumed about 4,000 ng of total RNA. TCRdb reprocessed the 5' RACE reads, keeping one entry per CDR3 protein, no DNA. This listing includes about 380,000 distinct CDR3 sequences. Sequenced: blood. The TCR sequence derives from a human donor with ulcerative colitis or Crohn's disease, or a healthy co-twin of an affected twin (not recorded which). V is TRBV5-1 and J is TRBJ2-7; TCRdb gives TRBD1 as the D gene, but with no DNA this cannot be confirmed. CDR3: CASSLAQGLRYEQYF.